Listed below are T cell receptor beta chains from one sample, sequenced in a study of T-cell reconstitution after alpha-beta-depleted transplantation in children. From the PCR reads, TCRdb called clonotypes with MiXCR, one entry per CDR3 protein. The sample yields hundreds of thousands of distinct CDR3 sequences, approximately 8% seen once. Sequencing was performed on PBMCs, mostly from graft donor cells, taken 180 days after TCRalphabeta/CD19-depleted stem cell transplant. These receptors came from a male patient younger than 18 who had a stem cell transplant for acute lymphoblastic leukemia, so the T cells may come from the graft donor. CDR3s leave out the opening cysteine and the closing phenylalanine or tryptophan.

v_call	j_call	cdr3_aa
TRBV12-3/TRBV12-4	TRBJ1-1	ASSLAGRGAEAF
TRBV5-1	TRBJ2-7	ASSSRPPTSSYEQY
TRBV29-1	TRBJ1-1	SVGVVGLNTEAF
TRBV28	TRBJ1-1	ASSVPQGTEAF
TRBV12-3/TRBV12-4	TRBJ2-7	ASRGGPLSYEQY
TRBV20-1	TRBJ2-7	SAKFGGRYYEQY
TRBV12-3/TRBV12-4	TRBJ1-3	ASRRQGDGNTIY
TRBV4-3	TRBJ1-1	ASSQDGNRNTEAF
TRBV5-5	TRBJ2-7	ASSLEALLLTYEQY
TRBV7-3	TRBJ2-3	ASAGGALTDTQY
TRBV7-9	TRBJ1-1	ASSLGRGFNTEAF
TRBV11-2	TRBJ2-1	ASSPRGTGRSNEQF
TRBV20-1	TRBJ2-1	SARGDLNEQF
TRBV20-1	TRBJ1-2	SASSTKGGYT
TRBV28	TRBJ1-2	ASRVEGQVYAYGYT
TRBV5-1	TRBJ2-1	ASRGGIASYNEQF
TRBV4-2	TRBJ2-7	ASSQDGRREYEQY
TRBV20-1	TRBJ2-2	SARAGSTGELF
TRBV7-2	TRBJ2-2	ASSLLPTGYTGELF
TRBV20-1	TRBJ2-1	CARGSAGSYNEQF
TRBV4-1	TRBJ1-5	ASSQVTGGDQPQH
TRBV6-1	TRBJ1-3	ASSSQMFSGNTIY
TRBV4-2	TRBJ2-5	ASTLLGGSQETQY
TRBV4-3	TRBJ2-3	ASSPKLAGTDTQY
TRBV12-3/TRBV12-4	TRBJ2-7	ASSTTGVGEQY
TRBV20-1	TRBJ1-5	SASTGANQPQH
TRBV4-3	TRBJ2-7	ASSQGDGALREQY
TRBV7-9	TRBJ2-1	ASSSLLATGYNEQF
TRBV28	TRBJ2-5	ASSNLQETQY
TRBV23-1	TRBJ1-6	ASSQSDESSPLH
TRBV29-1	TRBJ2-5	SVERGGETQY
TRBV12-3/TRBV12-4	TRBJ1-2	ASSREPKRTGDGGYT
TRBV29-1	TRBJ1-1	SVGPYGMNTEAF
TRBV10-3	TRBJ1-1	AIANMNTEAF
TRBV4-1	TRBJ2-1	ASSQVWTGTYNEQF
TRBV4-3	TRBJ2-7	ASSQDPGGGALYEQY
TRBV7-9	TRBJ2-1	ASSLEGPGLAHEQF
TRBV5-1	TRBJ1-5	ASSLSGRGNQPQH
TRBV18	TRBJ2-7	ASSPRATPLWDEQY
TRBV28	TRBJ1-2	ASSTGPYAYT
TRBV6-4	TRBJ2-1	ASSLLAGGPGF
TRBV6-5	TRBJ2-1	ASSYSVGLEQF
TRBV7-9	TRBJ1-1	ASSLAPTALHSDTEAF
TRBV27	TRBJ2-4	ASSIRQGRDIQY
TRBV4-2	TRBJ1-1	ASSQGIGSRQGEAF
TRBV28	TRBJ2-5	ASSETLSGRGGETQY
TRBV19	TRBJ1-5	ASSIGDTNQPQH
TRBV20-1	TRBJ1-4	SARDLKGGDEKLF